The clone carrying this T cell receptor (beta chain) was found once. Its antigen is unidentified. The data originate from a study of shared clonotypes between healthy human individuals. Study details: Each donor contributed plates that comprised three CD4 naive, three CD4 memory, two CD8 naive and one CD8 memory. Study conclusions and caveats: Only blood underwent sampling, and tissue repertoires likely differ.

CD45RO negativity and positive selection for CCR7 defined naive CD8 cells, a population that excluded terminally differentiated effector memory CD45RA+ cells. Measured with immunoSEQ multiplex PCR; TCRdb has only the in-frame clones, and not every one. The table shows about 2 million clones, with roughly 94% occurring only once. This TCR derives from a man aged 18 to 30 in good health. The sample was naive CD8+ T cells sorted from blood.

The DNA for the CDR3 is TGTGCCAGCAGTCAACAGGGGGCGGTGGCTTTCTTT. It codes for CASSQQGAVAFF. The J gene is TRBJ1-1, the V gene TRBV28, with 9 bases lining up with TRBD1. CDR1 is MDHEN and CDR2 is SYDVKM in the germline V gene. The CDR3 loop spans 12 amino acids. V shed 5 bases, J shed 11 bases, and the junction held 6 bases outside the gene matches.